This T cell receptor (beta chain) was sequenced during a study of chemoradiotherapy in HPV16-positive cancers. This table comes from immunoSEQ multiplex PCR, and its TCRdb copy is limited to in-frame clones, with some not included. The sample lists around 22,000 clones; about nine tenths were seen once. V was pared by 6 bases and J by 5 bases, with 23 bases between. CDR1 and CDR2 (germline): SGHDT, YYEEEE. The CDR3 has 16 residues. Study-wide results and limits: Candidate HPV-specific clones and E7-related TCR motifs grew in tumor during treatment.

In regard to this clone: Antigen specificity is unknown.

The sequence was obtained from a human donor with HPV-associated anogenital cancer. The rearrangement joins TRBV5-6 to TRBJ1-2, with D perhaps TRBD1 (6 bases). The sequencing used blood, collected from a patient who underwent chemoradiotherapy. Written as DNA, the CDR3 is TGTGCCAGCACCACGAGGGGGGGGCCTCGACTATATGGCTACACCTTC. It translates to CASTTRGGPRLYGYTF.